This TCR beta chain is from a study of T cells in tuberculosis. Looking at the study overall: IGRA-negative adolescents, IGRA-positive adolescents with latent tuberculosis and adults with active tuberculosis formed this South African cohort.

Regarding time point: new active TB diagnosis, blood taken before or within 7 days of starting treatment. Clones were read by immunoSEQ multiplex PCR, and TCRdb kept only the in-frame ones, dropping some. The table lists over 25,000 clones, 92% of them singletons, with approximately 7% in the top ten. The CDR3 contains 14 residues. CDR1 and CDR2 (germline): SEHNR, FQNEAQ (reference sequence). Losses at the gene ends were 5 bases for V and 4 bases for J; bases not matched to a gene: 6. The V call is TRBV7-9, the J call TRBJ1-1; 8 nucleotides line up with TRBD1. The TCR was taken from an adult with tuberculosis. Some clones in this sample may be carry-over from other donors' samples. The source material was PBMCs, sampled at tuberculosis diagnosis. In DNA form, the CDR3 reads TGTGCCAGCAGCCTCAGGGGGCTGGGCACTGAAGCTTTCTTT. Translation: CASSLRGLGTEAFF.